The clone carrying this T cell receptor (beta chain) has a handful of counts. Its antigen is currently unknown. This record comes from a study of T cell repertoires in cytomegalovirus infection. On the study more broadly: Indications came from public TCR beta signatures; they pointed to CMV infection and to a matching HLA type. Overall study results and limits: Summed frequency of public TCR beta families distinguished CMV carriers with the relevant HLA. Predominance within the ex vivo response was attributable to HLA-C-restricted CMV-specific TCR beta clonotypes.

The CDR3 covers 15 residues. The V gene's germline CDR1 is GTSNPN and CDR2 SVGIG (reference sequence). V was shortened by 1 base and J by 3 bases, with 14 bases between the two germline ends. A single record per CDR3 protein comes from TCRdb applying MiXCR to the reads. The table has roughly 500,000 distinct CDR3 sequences, approximately 16% seen once. Material for sequencing was CD8+ T cells from PBMCs. The chain employs TRBV30 and TRBJ2-3, with D maybe TRBD2 (5 bases). The clonotype was recovered from a human donor in good health (CMV status not recorded). Some clones in this sample may be carry-over from other donors' samples. This CDR3 reads CAWSGTSWETDTQYF. CDR3 sequence (DNA): TGTGCCTGGAGTGGTACTAGTTGGGAGACAGATACGCAGTATTTT.